The subject of this entry is one T cell receptor (beta chain). The antigen is undetermined. Data came from immunoSEQ multiplex PCR; TCRdb stores just in-frame clones and leaves some out. In the table there are about 83,000 clones, approximately 84% of which are singletons. CDR1 GTSNPN and CDR2 SVGIG come from the germline V gene (reference sequence). V gave up 6 bases and J gave up 4 bases; unmatched junction bases: 15. This CDR3 has 15 residues. These data are taken from a study of OX40 agonist ivuxolimab in advanced cancers. On the study more broadly: Every patient in dose escalation had hepatocellular carcinoma, melanoma, renal cell or head and neck cancer.

Study-wide results and limits: Low clonal expansion, among the lowest seen, marked partial responders at 0.1-3.0 mg/kg.

The chain recombines TRBV30 with TRBJ2-7; 7 nucleotides match TRBD2. The starting material was CD4+ or CD8+ T cells sorted from blood, obtained in a trial of the OX40 agonist ivuxolimab. This receptor was obtained from an adult with an advanced solid tumor such as melanoma, head and neck, liver or kidney cancer. CDR3 sequence (DNA): TGTGCCTGTCCAAAGCCGGGACTAAGGCCGTACGAGCAGTACTTC. As protein: CACPKPGLRPYEQYF.